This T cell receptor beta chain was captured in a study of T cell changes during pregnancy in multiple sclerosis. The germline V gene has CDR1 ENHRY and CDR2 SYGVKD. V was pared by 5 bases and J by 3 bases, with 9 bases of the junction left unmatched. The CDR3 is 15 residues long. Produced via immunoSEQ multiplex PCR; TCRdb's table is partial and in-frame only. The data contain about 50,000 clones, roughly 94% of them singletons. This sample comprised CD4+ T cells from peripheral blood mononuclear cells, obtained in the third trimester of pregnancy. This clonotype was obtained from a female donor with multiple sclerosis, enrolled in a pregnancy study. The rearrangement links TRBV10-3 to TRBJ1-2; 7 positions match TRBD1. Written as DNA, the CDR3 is TGTGCCATCAGTCTACAGGGGAGCTACGACTATGGCTACACCTTC. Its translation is CAISLQGSYDYGYTF.